This TCR beta chain originates from a study of STAT5B mutations in CD4+ large granular lymphocyte leukemia (dated by TCRdb to the early 2020s). With respect to the entire study: Among healthy controls, the CDR3 'QG' motif was associated with a particular HLA allele. TCRbeta repertoires of CD4+ T-cell large granular lymphocyte leukemia patients were compared with those of healthy blood donors. Flow cytometry on FACSCanto II or FACSVerse showed that the purified fractions were more than 95% pure among lymphocytes. What the research found in general, with its limitations: Main leukemic clonotypes were private to each patient, although roughly 26% appeared at low frequency in other patients' non-leukemic repertoires. CD4-sorted patient repertoires appeared more clonal than healthy CD4+ repertoires, and this difference persisted after removing the putative leukemic clones. The data were not HLA-matched, and the higher clonality in CD4+ T-LGLL than in CD8+ T-LGLL could be due to the relatively small sample size. Enrichment of TRBV06-family usage was observed among the top patient clones (8/27) relative to healthy controls (2/35).

Details on this clone: Its antigen is not yet known. No clone much larger than this one lies a single base away; base qualities are absent.

There are 17 amino acids in the CDR3, from cysteine to phenylalanine inclusive. The only DNA kept is the CDR3, 51 bases in frame from the first base. The germline V gene yields SGHRS for CDR1 and YFSETQ for CDR2. V and J are truncated by 1 base and 0 bases respectively, leaving an intervening sequence of 13 bases. The healthy controls were 35 or so blood donors, and the buffy coats of these donors were supplied by the Finnish Red Cross blood service. All TCR-sequenced material derived from peripheral blood: patient blood samples and healthy donor buffy coats. Peripheral blood mononuclear cells were isolated by Ficoll-Hypaque gradient centrifugation. CD4+ cells were purified magnetically from the buffy coats of healthy controls. The Gentra Puregene Cell and Tissue kit was used for genomic DNA extraction, and quantification was performed on a Qubit 2.0 fluorometer. TCRbeta rearrangements were sequenced from genomic DNA using the immunoSEQ assay at survey resolution. In the source study's methods: In the TCR sequencing data, the lowest productive clonotype frequency that could be detected was 2.59 x 10-5. Analyses included only productive TCRbeta rearrangements, meaning complete and in-frame sequences. Simpson clonality, calculated in the immunoSEQ Analyzer version 3.0, was used as the measure of sample clonality. Clones were categorized by frequency as very rare, small, medium, large (1-20%) or hyperexpanded (>20%). Generation probabilities were estimated with OLGA 1.2.3, V-gene circos plots were made with VDJtools, specificities were looked up in VDJdb, and CDR3 motifs were identified with GLIPH. In its TCRdb copy, this immuneACCESS table keeps in-frame sequences only and misses some clones. Where compared with another copy, unresolved V genes explain less than half of these, and the others have no known cause. The V and J calls and clone size come from that table; D and trimming were worked out from the DNA. Counted in this sample were approximately 32,000 clones; around 88% of them appeared once. Together, the top ten hold more than 0.95% of the sample.

The TCR comes from a human donor in good health. Sequencing used CD4+ T cells from blood buffy coats. The rearranged segments are TRBV5-1 and TRBJ2-2; 7 matching bases give a weak D call of TRBD2. The nucleotide sequence is TGCGCCAGCAGCTTGTTTCGGGGGGCAACGAACACCGGGGAGCTGTTTTTT. This yields the protein CASSLFRGATNTGELFF.